Below, one TCR beta chain is given with its context. The antigen is unknown. The CDR3 has 15 residues. The germline V gene encodes CDR1 LNHDA and CDR2 SQIVND (reference sequence). V was shortened by 6 bases and J by 4 bases, with 17 bases between the two germline ends. The data were taken from a study of cytomegalovirus exposure and HLA in healthy donors. Points from the study as a whole: Across donors, presence/absence analyses took sequencing depth to be roughly uniform. Rates of TCR association differed by HLA locus in a later analysis, with DRB1 highest and HLA-C lowest.

The PCR used 60 Vbeta and 13 Jbeta primers. The repertoire was sequenced with immunoSEQ multiplex PCR; TCRdb's copy has only in-frame clones and lacks some. The specimen's table records 70,000 or so clones. Sequenced input: PBMCs. The V call is TRBV19, the J call TRBJ2-3, with D possibly matching TRBD2 (6 bases). This receptor was taken from a female donor in good health and CMV-seropositive. This chain's CDR3 is CASSLRESHPDTQYF. The DNA of the CDR3 is TGTGCCAGTAGCCTCCGGGAGTCCCACCCAGATACGCAGTATTTT.